This is a list of T cell receptor beta chains from one sample in a study of human T cells and chemical hapten exposure. A single record per CDR3 protein comes from TCRdb applying MiXCR to the RACE reads. The sample yields 330,000 or so distinct CDR3 sequences, about 6% seen once. Sample: whole blood, taken in connection with sensitization to the hapten diphenylcyclopropenone (DPC). These receptors all stem from a woman in her late teens or twenties with alopecia areata. Some clones in this sample may be carry-over from other donors' samples. The CDR3 runs from the conserved cysteine through the conserved F or W. Fields, in order: D gene, V gene, CDR3 length, CDR3 protein. The D gene is left open where the match is weak.

NA | TRBV3-1 | 15 | CASSQLREATYEQYF
TRBD2 | TRBV12-3/TRBV12-4 | 13 | CASSFGGGETQYF
NA | TRBV10-3 | 11 | CAVRDMETQYF
NA | TRBV29-1 | 13 | CSVEEQVNTEAFF
TRBD1 | TRBV12-5 | 16 | CASGLTPDRGNYGYTF
TRBD1 | TRBV7-2 | 14 | CASSLQGAADTQYF
TRBD2 | TRBV7-3 | 17 | CASSLRARGGAPDTQYF
NA | TRBV7-9 | 17 | CASSSRGSGFDNTEAFF
NA | TRBV3-1 | 13 | CASSQQGMTEAFF
TRBD1 | TRBV7-2 | 16 | CASSSWDRTSDYEQYF
TRBD2 | TRBV29-1 | 13 | CSVEGGSNYEQYF
NA | TRBV20-1 | 14 | CSARRPATNEKLFF
TRBD1 | TRBV6-5 | 17 | CASSSGTGGATTYEQYF
NA | TRBV2 | 13 | CASRTVLNTEAFF
NA | TRBV6-6 | 13 | CASSYQGEDGYTF
NA | TRBV2 | 13 | CASSSDGGTEAFF
NA | TRBV6-5 | 16 | CASSPPRGAGTDTQYF
NA | TRBV24-1 | 14 | CATSDRSPNEKLFF
NA | TRBV7-9 | 14 | CASSSTDNDEKLFF
NA | TRBV7-9 | 15 | CASSLAQGFRTEAFF
NA | TRBV2 | 14 | CASSEEGFGSPLHF
TRBD1 | TRBV7-2 | 17 | CASSLKSDRDGNQPQHF
NA | TRBV18 | 17 | CASSPPLVRGKNTEAFF
NA | TRBV7-2 | 12 | CASSREFYTQYF
NA | TRBV7-9 | 15 | CASSLGRDPRETQYF
NA | TRBV11-2 | 14 | CASSRTPGGTEAFF
NA | TRBV5-6 | 15 | CASSLGDTLTDTQYF
NA | TRBV9 | 15 | CASSVEFRELHEQFF
NA | TRBV12-3/TRBV12-4 | 13 | CASSLMPKQPQHF
TRBD1 | TRBV7-8 | 14 | CASSFGQGSSPLHF
NA | TRBV5-1 | 16 | CASSSGTPAGDYGYTF
TRBD1 | TRBV4-3 | 16 | CASSQDKGQGLYGYTF
NA | TRBV6-5 | 13 | CASSPDSTYEQYF
NA | TRBV5-1 | 15 | CASSLFYQGRNEQFF
NA | TRBV20-1 | 14 | CSARGDTNTGELFF
TRBD1 | TRBV7-3 | 13 | CASSLTGLTEAFF
TRBD2 | TRBV10-3 | 18 | CAISDRVILAGDDNEQFF
TRBD2 | TRBV6-6 | 13 | CAGTSGDPNEQFF
TRBD2 | TRBV12-3/TRBV12-4 | 14 | CASSLFSGGETQYF
NA | TRBV6-1 | 20 | CASRDYRGEDNQASTDTQYF
NA | TRBV20-1 | 11 | CSARQNYGYTF
NA | TRBV12-3/TRBV12-4 | 15 | CASRSSGSTNQPQHF
TRBD2 | TRBV24-1 | 17 | CATSDPSGGGFQETQYF
NA | TRBV7-2 | 16 | CASSTLGGFSGNTIYF
NA | TRBV4-3 | 16 | CASSVDPGIPNNEQFF
NA | TRBV12-3/TRBV12-4 | 19 | CASSFPTGIGEGGDTEAFF
NA | TRBV29-1 | 14 | CSVEDQARGITQYF
NA | TRBV5-6 | 14 | CASSLRTNYSPLHF
TRBD1 | TRBV12-3/TRBV12-4 | 18 | CASSPYPGTGGNPGELFF
TRBD1 | TRBV20-1 | 14 | CSVPQTGGNYGYTF
NA | TRBV11-2 | 12 | CASSLRVDEQFF
NA | TRBV6-1 | 14 | CASTERARGTEAFF
NA | TRBV6-2/TRBV6-3 | 17 | CASSWPGIPNSTDTQYF